This T cell receptor (beta chain) emerged from a study of T-cell reconstitution after alpha-beta-depleted transplantation in children. This clonotype has a handful of counts. Its antigen remains unknown. Unique molecular identifiers tagged the TCRbeta library. TCRdb re-called the PCR reads with MiXCR, one entry per CDR3 protein. Of over 90,000 distinct CDR3 sequences detected, about 7.5% appear once; the ten largest clones hold less than 20%. Points from the study as a whole: It was surviving recipient T cells and thymic progenitors that gave some patients high TCRbeta diversity at day 60. At the one-year point after transplant, T-cell counts and TCRbeta diversity were found to come mostly from T cells that had been newly produced. There were reportedly several hundred expanded graft clones from which alpha-beta T cells came about two months after transplant.

Germline V gene sequence: CDR1 SGHNT, CDR2 YYREEE (reference sequence). V lost 2 bases, J lost 4 bases, and 5 bases stayed unmatched. The CDR3 is made up of 14 amino acids. V gene TRBV5-4 combines with J gene TRBJ2-7, with 8 bases fitting TRBD2. Sequenced material: PBMCs, taken before TCRalphabeta/CD19-depleted stem cell transplant. The origin of this receptor is a boy younger than 10 with acute lymphoblastic leukemia, due to receive a stem cell transplant. The CDR3 loop is CASSFSRGGYEQYF. The CDR3 region has the DNA TGTGCCAGCAGCTTTTCCCGGGGGGGGTACGAGCAGTACTTC.